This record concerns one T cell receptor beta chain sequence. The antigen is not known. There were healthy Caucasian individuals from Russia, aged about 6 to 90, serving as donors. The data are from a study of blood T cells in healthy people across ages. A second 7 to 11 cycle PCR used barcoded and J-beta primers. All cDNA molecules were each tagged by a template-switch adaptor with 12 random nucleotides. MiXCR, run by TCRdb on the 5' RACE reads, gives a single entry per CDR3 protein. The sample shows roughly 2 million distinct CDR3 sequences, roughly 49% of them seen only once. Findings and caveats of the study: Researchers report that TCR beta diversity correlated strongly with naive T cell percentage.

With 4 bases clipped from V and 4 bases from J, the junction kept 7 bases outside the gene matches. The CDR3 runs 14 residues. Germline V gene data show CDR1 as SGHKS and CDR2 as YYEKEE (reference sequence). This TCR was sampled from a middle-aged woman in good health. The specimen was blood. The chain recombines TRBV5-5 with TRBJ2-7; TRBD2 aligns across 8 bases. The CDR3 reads CASSIRPGGYEQYF. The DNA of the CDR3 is TGTGCCAGCAGCATTAGGCCGGGAGGGTACGAGCAGTACTTC. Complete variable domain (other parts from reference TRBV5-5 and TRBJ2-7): DAGVTQSPTHLIKTRGQQVTLRCSPISGHKSVSWYQQVLGQGPQFIFQYYEKEERGRGNFPDRFSARQFPNYSSELNVNALLLGDSALYLCASSIRPGGYEQYFGPGTRLTVT.